This T cell receptor (beta chain) was recorded in a study of CD4 and CD8 cells across lung adenocarcinoma regions. The V gene end was trimmed by 2 bases and the J gene end by 4 bases; junction bases not matched to a gene: 0. The CDR3 has 15 amino acids. The V gene's germline CDR1 is MNHNS and CDR2 SASEGT. TCRdb used MiXCR to reprocess the PCR reads, holding one entry per CDR3 protein. The sample has 4,500 or so distinct CDR3 sequences; 45% are singletons. This clonotype originated in a female donor with lung adenocarcinoma. The CD4 and CD8 labels of this study may be unreliable. The sample consisted of CD4+ T cells from the margin of a lung tumor. The chain uses TRBV6-1 and TRBJ2-3; TRBD2 matches 13 bases. CDR3 in DNA: TGTGCCAGCAGTGAAACTAGCGGGGGGGCAGATACGCAGTATTTT. It encodes CASSETSGGADTQYF.